The T cell receptor beta chain described here comes from a study of shared clonotypes between healthy human individuals. Study conclusions and caveats: It was the few donors that limited the genetic and exposure-history diversity represented.

Germline CDR1 is LNHDA and CDR2 is SQIVND (reference sequence). Trimming stripped 2 bases from V and 2 bases from J, with 7 bases between. The CDR3 totals 13 residues. Assay execution took place at the deep level. Template for every sorted-subset replicate PCR totaled approximately 200 ng DNA, tens of thousands of T cell genomes. The method was immunoSEQ multiplex PCR; TCRdb's version includes in-frame clones alone and lacks a portion of them. The sample lists approximately 2.5 million clones; around 90% were seen once. Comment on this clone: Its target is unknown. Other DNA sequences of this sample code for an identical CDR3.

This receptor was taken from a man between 18 and 29 years old in good health. The chain is built from TRBV19 and TRBJ2-7; possibly TRBD2 for D (5 bases). The sample comprised naive CD4+ T cells sorted from blood. Subset meaning: CD45RA+ positively selected. Written as DNA, the CDR3 is TGTGCCAGTAGTATAAGCGGCACCTACGAGCAGTACTTC. Amino acid sequence: CASSISGTYEQYF.